Each of the 17 T cell receptor beta chains below was sequenced from the same sample in a study of T cell repertoires in aging, cancer and after chemotherapy. TRB rearrangements spanning V, D and J were amplified using mixed TRB-A/B primers. Using its own MiXCR run on the multiplex PCR reads, TCRdb lists one record per CDR3 protein. The data hold thousands of distinct CDR3 sequences, with approximately 25% observed a single time. Peripheral blood genomic DNA, not sorted cells or RNA, was the template. The sequenced sample was blood. The receptors originated from a human donor with a blood cancer.

This clonotype occurred a few times. CDR3 protein: CASSRAGGNSPLHF. The CDR3, as DNA: TGTGCCAGCAGCCGGGCGGGGGGTAATTCACCCCTCCACTTT. The chain couples TRBV7-9 to TRBJ1-6; tentative D call: TRBD1 (5 bases). CDR3 length: 14 amino acids. Germline CDR1 is SEHNR and CDR2 is FQNEAQ (reference sequence). V lost 5 bases to trimming and J lost 6 bases, with 11 bases between them.

The chain has TRBV11-2 and TRBJ1-5; D remains ambiguous. The ends were cut back, 1 base at V and 2 bases at J, with 6 bases in the middle. The V gene's germline CDR1 is SGHAT and CDR2 FQNNGV. The CDR3 is 14 amino acids. The DNA for the CDR3 is TGTGCCAGCAGCTTAGGATCCGGCAATCAGCCCCAGCATTTT. Its translation: CASSLGSGNQPQHF.

This clonotype is termed medium-sized. This sequence joins TRBV7-9 and TRBJ2-1; 11 nucleotides agree with TRBD2. V lost 1 base to trimming and J lost 7 bases; unmatched junction nucleotides: 3. Germline V gene lookup returns CDR1 SEHNR and CDR2 FQNEAQ (reference sequence). The CDR3 runs 15 residues. DNA of the CDR3: TGTGCCAGCAGCTTAGTGCTAGCGGGGGGAAATGAGCAGTTCTTC. Translation: CASSLVLAGGNEQFF.

This clonotype has only a few counts. The chain joins TRBV20-1 to TRBJ2-1; 11 nucleotides line up with TRBD2. Germline trimming cut 3 bases from V and 2 bases from J; bases unmatched to any gene: 12. CDR1 is DFQATT, CDR2 SNEGSKA, per germline (reference sequence). The CDR3 is 18 residues long. In nucleotides, the CDR3 is TGCAGTGCTAGGCCGGGACTAGCGGCAACAGGAGCCTACAATGAGCAGTTCTTC. Translating gives CSARPGLAATGAYNEQFF.

In this sample, this clonotype turned up a few times. The V and J genes are TRBV7-2 and TRBJ2-1; 9 bases agree with TRBD2. Losses at the gene ends were 4 bases for V and 4 bases for J; bases not matched to a gene: 5. The germline CDR1 and CDR2 sequences are SGHTA and FQGNSA. The length of the CDR3 is 15 residues. The CDR3, as DNA: TGTGCCAGCAGCTCCGGGCGGGGGGGGTACAATGAGCAGTTCTTC. This sequence encodes CASSSGRGGYNEQFF.

Turning to this clonotype: A single base separates this from a much larger clone, so it may be a read error. J is TRBJ2-1 and V is TRBV6-5, with TRBD2 as a possible D gene (6 bases). This CDR3 has 15 residues. The ends were cut back, 6 bases at V and 8 bases at J, with 20 bases in the middle. Germline V gene lookup returns CDR1 MNHEY and CDR2 SVGAGI. CDR3 nucleotide sequence: TGTGCCAGCAGCCAACGACTAGACGATGGGCATGAGCAGTTCTTC. Translation gives CASSQRLDDGHEQFF.

This clonotype came up a few times. It is unclear where the CDR3 begins or ends on the DNA, so no DNA is shown, and the CDR3 is as TCRdb lists it. This sequence joins TRBV7-5 and TRBJ1-4. TRBV7-5 is noted as a pseudogene. The CDR3 contains 18 residues when both ends are counted. The CDR3 region is CISVPAAPERVMNEKLFF.

The sample holds a few counts of this clonotype. The chain links TRBV4-3 to TRBJ2-7, with D perhaps matching TRBD2 (6 bases). Germline CDR1 LGHNA, CDR2 YSLEER. The CDR3 consists of 14 residues. Trimming pared 8 bases from V and 0 bases from J, leaving 14 bases between. The CDR3 reads CASEGLGTSYEQYF. CDR3 coding DNA: TGCGCCAGCGAGGGACTGGGGACCTCCTACGAGCAGTACTTC.

In regard to this clonotype: This may stem from a read error, because a much larger clone lies one nucleotide away. The rearrangement links TRBV19 to TRBJ1-5; no firm D call. This CDR3 spans 17 amino acids. CDR1 and CDR2 from the germline V gene are LNHDA and SQIVND (reference sequence). The CDR3 DNA follows: TGTGCCAGTAGTATTTCACAGCTCTTATATAGCAATCAGTCCCAGCATTTT. Translation gives CASSISQLLYSNQSQHF.

V is TRBV28 and J is TRBJ1-2; D is ambiguous. The CDR3 is made up of 14 amino acids. Between the trimmed V and J ends, which lost 2 bases and 5 bases, there was a span of 12 bases. Germline CDR1 is MDHEN and CDR2 is SYDVKM. The CDR3 DNA sequence: TGTGCCAGCAGTTTAACAGACCGGGAGTATGGCTACACCTTC. Protein product: CASSLTDREYGYTF.

The chain couples TRBV5-3 to TRBJ1-4; 10 nucleotides align to TRBD1. TRBV5-3 is recorded as an ORF, its role being uncertain. Trimming took 4 bases from V and 0 from J; bases not matched to a gene: 3. The CDR3 sequence is 16 residues long. In DNA, the CDR3 is TGTGCCAGAAGCCAGGACAGGGGGGCAACTAATGAAAAACTGTTTTTT. It codes for CARSQDRGATNEKLFF.

This clonotype has only a few counts. The chain joins TRBV10-3 to TRBJ1-6; TRBD1 matches at 7 bases. V trimming: 6 bases; J trimming: 7 bases; junction bases outside the gene matches: 6. This CDR3 has 14 amino acids. Germline V lookup: CDR1 ENHRY, CDR2 SYGVKD. The CDR3 sequence: CAIRDDRVNSPLHF. The CDR3, as DNA: TGTGCCATCAGGGATGACAGGGTAAATTCACCCCTCCACTTT.

The V call is TRBV20-1, the J call TRBJ2-1; 7 bases agree with TRBD1. Per the germline V gene, CDR1 is DFQATT and CDR2 is SNEGSKA (reference sequence). Germline trimming cut 5 bases from V and 5 bases from J; bases unmatched to any gene: 15. CDR3 size: 16 residues. CDR3 in amino acids: CSASGQDLGRNNEQFF. CDR3 DNA sequence: TGCAGTGCTTCCGGACAGGACCTCGGTCGCAACAATGAGCAGTTCTTC.

This clonotype is medium-sized in the sample. The chain uses TRBV5-6 and TRBJ2-7, with D hard to call. In germline, CDR1 is SGHDT, CDR2 YYEEEE. The CDR3 consists of 11 residues. With 3 bases removed from V and 6 bases from J, the gap between germline ends came to 7 bases. The CDR3 here is CASSSVGEQYF. CDR3 nucleotide sequence: TGTGCCAGCAGCTCCGTAGGCGAGCAGTACTTC.

In this sample, this clonotype is medium-sized. The chain links TRBV5-6 to TRBJ2-7, with TRBD2 as a possible D gene (6 bases). CDR3 length equals 17 residues. CDR1 and CDR2 from the germline V gene are SGHDT and YYEEEE. The V and J ends lost 0 bases and 2 bases respectively, with 18 bases between them. This CDR3 is CASSLEIRDSTPYEQYF. The DNA of the CDR3 is TGTGCCAGCAGCTTGGAAATACGGGACTCTACCCCCTACGAGCAGTACTTC. The whole variable domain, remainder taken from reference TRBV5-6 and TRBJ2-7, is DAGVTQSPTHLIKTRGQQVTLRCSPKSGHDTVSWYQQALGQGPQFIFQYYEEEERQRGNFPDRFSGHQFPNYSSELNVNALLLGDSALYLCASSLEIRDSTPYEQYFGPGTRLTVT.

In this sample, this clonotype turned up a few times. The gene calls are TRBV12-3 or TRBV12-4 and TRBJ2-3, with 9 bases lining up with TRBD2. This CDR3 region has 16 residues. The V gene end was trimmed by 3 bases and the J gene end by 1 base; junction bases not matched to a gene: 5. Here the CDR3 reads CASSLYASGGTDTQYF. CDR3 DNA sequence: TGTGCCAGCAGTTTGTATGCTAGCGGGGGCACAGATACGCAGTATTTT.

The chain recombines TRBV5-1 with TRBJ2-1; 9 bases fit TRBD2. The CDR3 spans 13 residues. From germline, CDR1 is SGHRS and CDR2 YFSETQ. The ends lost 1 base at V and 12 bases at J; junction bases unmatched: 5. CDR3 coding DNA: TGCGCCAGCAGCTTGAGAGCGGGGGGAGTGCAGTTCTTC. Amino acid sequence: CASSLRAGGVQFF.